What follows is one TCR beta chain and its context. Produced via immunoSEQ multiplex PCR; TCRdb's table is partial and in-frame only. The sample lists 40,000 to 50,000 clones, about 88% seen once, with roughly 5% in the top ten. Germline CDR1 reads ENHRY; CDR2 reads SYGVKD. With V trimmed by 4 bases and J by 0 bases, 9 bases remained unmatched. The CDR3 totals 19 residues. This record belongs to a study of blood T cell repertoires in COVID-19. This sequence joins TRBV10-3 and TRBJ2-6; 10 nucleotides line up with TRBD1. Specimen: peripheral blood. This TCR came from a human donor in a cohort sampled during active COVID-19. The CDR3 DNA sequence: TGTGCCATCAGTGCTCCCGGGACAGGGGCCTCCTCTGGGGCCAACGTCCTGACTTTC. It yields the protein CAISAPGTGASSGANVLTF.